These 21 T cell receptor beta chains came from one sample sequenced in a study of human T cells and chemical hapten exposure (dated by TCRdb to 2020 to 2023). The time point label here, explained by the study, means: patch test 2, 6 weeks after DPC sensitization. The treatment or condition label on this specimen signifies: therapeutic diphenylcyclopropenone sensitization with weekly scalp DPC. Preparation of the library involved RACE. TCRdb names NextSeq 500 as the instrument used. The public reads were reprocessed in TCRdb via fastp at Q25 and MiXCR, keeping in-frame beta chains. Rows with one shared CDR3 protein collapse into an entry with the most common genes and DNA. This sample lists fewer than 95,000 distinct CDR3 sequences; 11% were detected once. Jointly, the top ten make up around 2.1% of the sample. The sample in question was whole blood, obtained in connection with sensitization to the hapten diphenylcyclopropenone (DPC). The receptors stem from a man aged 35 to 55 with alopecia areata. Some clones in this sample may be carry-over from other donors' samples.

This clonotype was seen a handful of times. The chain uses TRBV6-2 or TRBV6-3 and TRBJ2-7; no clear D gene. Trimming removed 0 bases from V and 6 bases from J, with 15 bases in between. This CDR3 contains 15 residues. Germline V gene sequence: CDR1 MNHEY, CDR2 SVGEGT. The CDR3 spells CASSYSSPGLSEQYV. In DNA form, the CDR3 reads TGTGCCAGCAGTTACTCTTCTCCAGGCTTGAGCGAGCAGTACGTC.

There are a few counts of this clonotype. The rearrangement uses TRBV27 and TRBJ2-3, with TRBD2 matching over 8 bases. This CDR3 is 18 amino acids long. The germline gives CDR1 MNHEY, CDR2 SMNVEV (reference sequence). V was clipped by 8 bases and J by 0 bases; unmatched bases: 16. CDR3 residues: CASYTRSGSYSSTDTQYF. CDR3 bases: TGTGCCAGCTATACCAGGAGCGGGAGCTATTCTAGCACAGATACGCAGTATTTT.

V is TRBV27 and J is TRBJ2-6; TRBD1 might be the D (5 bases). Looked up from germline, CDR1 is MNHEY and CDR2 is SMNVEV (reference sequence). This CDR3 is built from 17 residues. The V and J ends lost 2 bases and 1 base respectively, with 12 bases between them. CDR3 bases: TGTGCCAGCAGTTTACTCGCAAGGGGATCTGGGGCCAACGTCCTGACTTTC. It codes for CASSLLARGSGANVLTF.

This clonotype turned up a few times. This chain connects TRBV2 to TRBJ2-1; 7 nucleotides line up with TRBD2. The germline CDR1 and CDR2 sequences are SNHLY and FYNNEI. The CDR3 is 16 residues long. Germline trimming cut 0 bases from V and 3 bases from J; bases unmatched to any gene: 5. CDR3 sequence: CASSEAAGTNYNEQFF. The CDR3 nucleotides read TGTGCCAGCAGTGAAGCTGCCGGGACTAACTACAATGAGCAGTTCTTC.

This clonotype has more than one count but fewer than ten. This chain uses TRBV6-2 or TRBV6-3 with TRBJ2-1, with 9 bases lining up with TRBD2. V dropped 4 bases and J dropped 9; count of bases not matched to a gene: 16. This CDR3 is 17 amino acids long. CDR1 and CDR2 from the germline V gene are MNHEY and SVGEGT. For the CDR3, the DNA is TGTGCCAGCAGTTCTGGAGCGGGAGGATGGGGCAGAGGTGAGCAGTTCTTC. This sequence encodes CASSSGAGGWGRGEQFF.

The genes are TRBV6-2 or TRBV6-3 and TRBJ2-1; 11 bases match TRBD2. The trim removed 5 bases at V and 8 bases at J, leaving 8 bases unmatched. CDR1 MNHEY and CDR2 SVGEGT come from the germline V gene. CDR3 length: 15 amino acids. CDR3 in DNA: TGTGCCAGCAGTCCCCTAGCGGGAGGTATGCATGAGCAGTTCTTC. It translates to CASSPLAGGMHEQFF.

The sample holds a few counts of this clonotype. This chain uses TRBV7-2 with TRBJ2-3; 8 nucleotides match TRBD2. V was clipped by 5 bases and J by 0 bases; unmatched bases: 10. Germline assignment: CDR1 SGHTA and CDR2 FQGNSA. The length of the CDR3 is 17 residues. The CDR3 loop reads CASSSRGGRYSTDTQYF. The CDR3 DNA reads TGTGCCAGCAGCAGTCGTGGCGGGAGGTATAGCACAGATACGCAGTATTTT.

There are many counts of this clonotype. The chain is built from TRBV12-3 or TRBV12-4 and TRBJ2-3; the match to TRBD1 covers 10 bases. The CDR3 has 15 amino acids. The ends lost 6 bases at V and 8 bases at J; junction bases unmatched: 11. CDR3 protein: CASRILDRGPVTQYF. Here the CDR3 DNA reads TGTGCCAGCAGGATATTAGACAGGGGGCCAGTTACGCAGTATTTT.

The chain is built from TRBV12-3 or TRBV12-4 and TRBJ1-1, with 8 nucleotides matching TRBD1. Unmatched junction bases numbered 7, after V lost 5 bases and J lost 5 bases. CDR3 length: 14 amino acids. The CDR3 sequence: CASSPRTGRTEAFF. As DNA, the CDR3 is TGTGCCAGCAGTCCCCGGACAGGGAGGACTGAAGCTTTCTTT.

The V call is TRBV5-4, the J call TRBJ1-1; 10 nucleotides match TRBD1. The CDR3 consists of 15 residues. Germline loops: CDR1 SGHNT, CDR2 YYREEE (reference sequence). Unmatched junction bases numbered 6, after V lost 3 bases and J lost 4 bases. In DNA, the CDR3 is TGTGCCAGCAGCTCAGCCGGGACAGGGGTCACTGAAGCTTTCTTT. Translated, it gives CASSSAGTGVTEAFF. The full variable domain, with the rest looked up from reference TRBV5-4 and TRBJ1-1, is ETGVTQSPTHLIKTRGQQVTLRCSSQSGHNTVSWYQQALGQGPQFIFQYYREEENGRGNFPPRFSGLQFPNYSSELNVNALELDDSALYLCASSSAGTGVTEAFFGQGTRLTVV.

In its sample, this clonotype is medium-sized. DNA of the CDR3: TGTGCCAGCAGCTTAGGTAGCAATCAGCCCCAGCATTTT. This gives the protein CASSLGSNQPQHF. V gene TRBV6-5 combines with J gene TRBJ1-5; D gene ambiguous. Germline CDR1 reads MNHEY; CDR2 reads SVGAGI. V was clipped by 6 bases and J by 0 bases, with 6 bases between them. This CDR3 has 13 residues.

This clonotype was found a few times. The chain joins TRBV18 to TRBJ2-7; 11 bases align to TRBD1. V shed 6 bases and J 4 bases; nucleotides not matched to a gene: 8. The CDR3 extends over 15 amino acids. In germline, CDR1 is KGHSH, CDR2 LQKENI. CDR3 region: CASSPGQGARYEQYV. DNA for the CDR3: TGTGCCAGCTCGCCCGGACAGGGGGCTAGGTACGAGCAGTACGTC.

This clonotype came up a few times. V and J are TRBV7-9 and TRBJ2-1; the match to TRBD2 covers 10 bases. CDR1 is SEHNR, CDR2 FQNEAQ, per germline (reference sequence). This CDR3 contains 15 residues. Trimming cost V 5 bases and J 5 bases; bases outside gene matches: 6. Written as DNA, the CDR3 is TGTGCCAGCAGCCCTCGAGGACTAGCGGACAATGAGCAGTTCTTC. This gives the protein CASSPRGLADNEQFF.

The J gene is TRBJ2-3, the V gene TRBV28, with D tentatively TRBD1 or TRBD2 (5 bases each). Germline CDR1 MDHEN, CDR2 SYDVKM. V was cut by 6 bases and J by 8 bases, with 15 bases left in between. There are 13 residues in the CDR3. CDR3 bases: TGTGCCAGCAGCCGGGACCTCCGCGGTACGCAGTATTTT. It codes for CASSRDLRGTQYF.

This clonotype was picked up many times. V and J are TRBV5-1 and TRBJ1-3, with D maybe TRBD1 (5 bases). Germline CDR1 reads SGHRS; CDR2 reads YFSETQ. This CDR3 contains 14 residues. V was trimmed by 7 bases and J by 1 base, leaving 12 bases between them. The CDR3 region has the DNA TGCGCCAGCTCGAACCAGGGATCTGGAAACACCATATATTTT. This codes for CASSNQGSGNTIYF.

This clonotype has at least ten counts. The chain recombines TRBV29-1 with TRBJ2-3; unclear D gene. In germline, CDR1 is SQVTM, CDR2 ANQGSEA. The CDR3 totals 14 residues. Trimming removed 6 bases at V and 6 bases at J, with 19 bases between. The DNA for the CDR3 is TGCAGCGTCTCTTCGGGCTCAATGAGGGATACGCAGTATTTT. Amino acids: CSVSSGSMRDTQYF.

Note on this clonotype: One end of the junction varies from germline; a read error may be responsible. This sequence joins TRBV5-1 and TRBJ2-3; 9 positions agree with TRBD1. The CDR3 has 15 amino acids. Germline V gene lookup returns CDR1 SGHRS and CDR2 YFSETQ. CDR3 loop: CAGSGQGPGTDTQYF. In DNA form, the CDR3 reads TGCGCCGGCAGCGGACAGGGGCCGGGGACAGATACGCAGTATTTT.

This chain connects TRBV18 to TRBJ2-7; TRBD1 is a possible D gene (5 bases). Germline CDR1 KGHSH, CDR2 LQKENI. There are 13 residues in the CDR3. V was clipped by 5 bases and J by 2 bases, with 10 bases between them. The CDR3 is CASSGAGAYEQYV. Written as DNA, the CDR3 is TGTGCCAGCTCAGGGGCCGGCGCCTACGAGCAGTACGTC.

This clonotype has a handful of counts. The rearrangement links TRBV7-3 to TRBJ2-5, with 8 nucleotides matching TRBD2. From germline, CDR1 is SGHTA and CDR2 FQGTGA. Trimming removed 5 bases from V and 1 base from J; junction bases left unmatched: 3. The CDR3 consists of 14 residues. CDR3 protein: CASSPTSAQETQYF. The CDR3 DNA sequence: TGTGCCAGCAGCCCGACTAGCGCCCAAGAGACCCAGTACTTC. The variable domain in full, completed from reference TRBV7-3 and TRBJ2-5, reads GAGVSQTPSNKVTEKGKYVELRCDPISGHTALYWYRQSLGQGPEFLIYFQGTGAADDSGLPNDRFFAVRPEGSVSTLKIQRTERGDSAVYLCASSPTSAQETQYFGPGTRLLVL.

This clonotype was seen a handful of times. This rearrangement joins TRBV18 to TRBJ2-3, with D possibly matching TRBD2 (6 bases). V was shortened by 4 bases and J by 6 bases, with 14 bases between the two germline ends. CDR1 is KGHSH, CDR2 LQKENI, per germline. The CDR3 loop spans 14 amino acids. DNA for the CDR3: TGTGCCAGCTCACTCAGACTAGTGACCGATACGCAGTATTTT. It specifies CASSLRLVTDTQYF.

This clonotype was seen more than once but under ten times. This chain uses TRBV20-1 with TRBJ2-7; 10 nucleotides align to TRBD1. Germline CDR1 DFQATT, CDR2 SNEGSKA (reference sequence). Losses at the gene ends were 4 bases for V and 3 bases for J; bases not matched to a gene: 12. This CDR3 contains 16 residues. CDR3 in amino acids: CSATSAGQGGGYEQYV. Here the CDR3 DNA reads TGCAGTGCTACCTCCGCTGGACAGGGGGGAGGCTACGAGCAGTACGTC.